The entry that follows covers one T cell receptor beta chain sequence. The sample belongs to a study of blood T cell repertoires in COVID-19. Study at large: Italy, Spain and the United States were the sources of the convalescent and acute COVID-19 samples. Sources were T cells, B-cell-depleted T cells, or PBMCs; the material itself was cDNA or gDNA.

Authors' methods: Researchers report that nucleated cell counts were estimated from reference gene primer amplification. The table came from immunoSEQ multiplex PCR; TCRdb's copy has only in-frame clones and leaves some out. V, J and clone size were drawn from that table, and D and trimming were deduced from the DNA. In the table there are 250,000 to 350,000 clones, approximately 91% of which are singletons. Germline loops: CDR1 MNHEY, CDR2 SMNVEV (reference sequence). The CDR3 sequence is 15 residues long. Trimming at V came to 2 bases and at J to 2 bases, leaving 4 bases not matched to a gene. The chain carries TRBV27 and TRBJ1-1, with 8 bases lining up with TRBD1. The sample consisted of peripheral blood. The source of this sequence is a woman younger than 45 with COVID-19, enrolled during active disease. The CDR3: CASSLGQGANTEAFF. The CDR3 DNA follows: TGTGCCAGCAGTTTAGGGCAGGGGGCTAACACTGAAGCTTTCTTT.